These 24 T cell receptor beta chains came from one sample sequenced in a study of post-analysis software for immune sequencing data. Study outcomes and limitations: In patients, TRBV5-6, TRBV5-1 and TRBV20-1 belonged to 4 or 5 TRBV segments found more frequently than in controls.

Prepared libraries of TCR beta cDNA carried unique molecular identifiers. From the PCR reads, TCRdb called clonotypes with MiXCR, one entry per CDR3 protein. Of 600,000 to 700,000 distinct CDR3 sequences listed, 55% to 60% were seen once; the top ten hold about 10%. Antigens for these TCRs are unknown. Sequencing input: blood. The receptor source for this set is a girl aged 2-9 years with multiple sclerosis.

This chain connects TRBV20-1 to TRBJ1-6, with 8 bases lining up with TRBD1. Germline V lookup: CDR1 DFQATT, CDR2 SNEGSKA (reference sequence). The J segment lost 12 bases and the V segment lost 3 bases, leaving 4 bases of the junction unmatched. The CDR3 is 12 residues long. The CDR3 bases are TGCAGTGCTAGGGCGGACAGGGAACCCCTCCACTTT. Its protein product is CSARADREPLHF.

This clonotype was observed a handful of times. CDR3 amino acids: CASSLVSRVANYGYTF. In DNA, the CDR3 is TGTGCCAGCAGCTTAGTGTCAAGGGTAGCTAACTATGGCTACACCTTC. The chain links TRBV7-2 to TRBJ1-2, with unresolved D. Trimming cost V 1 base and J 0 bases, with 12 bases left between them. Germline CDR1 and CDR2: SGHTA and FQGNSA. The CDR3 sequence is 16 residues long.

The CDR3 sequence: CATSRDRREETQYF. The CDR3 bases are TGTGCCACCAGCAGAGATAGGAGAGAGGAGACCCAGTACTTC. The chain recombines TRBV15 with TRBJ2-5; D is unresolved. Trimming took off 0 bases at V and 5 bases at J, with 10 bases between the two ends. The CDR3 covers 14 residues. Germline-derived CDR1 and CDR2 are LNHNV and YYDKDF (reference sequence).

The V call is TRBV12-3 or TRBV12-4, the J call TRBJ2-5; D not certain. The CDR3 sequence is 11 residues long. The V and J ends lost 2 bases and 11 bases respectively, with 9 bases between them. CDR3 sequence: CASSLTNEQYF. The CDR3 nucleotides are TGTGCCAGCAGTTTAACTAATGAGCAGTACTTC.

The chain combines TRBV7-2 with TRBJ1-2, with D hard to call. The germline V gene has CDR1 SGHTA and CDR2 FQGNSA. The CDR3 runs 12 residues. The V gene lost 4 bases and the J gene lost 3 bases, with 6 bases spanning the gap. CDR3 bases: TGTGCCAGCAGCTCCACCTACTATGGCTACACCTTC. As protein: CASSSTYYGYTF.

This chain uses TRBV29-1 with TRBJ2-5, with a weak D call TRBD2 (6 bases). Germline CDR1 SQVTM, CDR2 ANQGSEA. The CDR3 totals 12 residues. The V gene lost 2 bases and the J gene lost 13 bases, with 17 bases spanning the gap. CDR3 in DNA: TGCAGCGTTGAAACGGGGGACCTCTCCTCGTACTTC. Translated, it gives CSVETGDLSSYF.

V and J are TRBV20-1 and TRBJ2-3, with D tentatively TRBD2 (6 bases). The V end was cut by 0 bases, the J end by 2 bases, with 12 bases between. Germline V gene sequence: CDR1 DFQATT, CDR2 SNEGSKA (reference sequence). The CDR3 covers 15 residues. The CDR3 is CSARDPAGLTDTQYF. The CDR3 nucleotides are TGCAGTGCTAGAGATCCAGCGGGCCTCACAGATACGCAGTATTTT.

V usage is TRBV4-3 and J usage is TRBJ2-7; D possibly corresponds to TRBD2 (6 bases). From germline, CDR1 is LGHNA and CDR2 YSLEER. Trimming stripped 3 bases from V and 7 bases from J, with 16 bases between. CDR3 length equals 14 residues. The CDR3 loop reads CASSQDSGLTEQYF. DNA of the CDR3: TGCGCCAGCAGCCAGGACTCGGGACTCACGGAGCAGTACTTC.

The chain joins TRBV6-5 to TRBJ2-5; D uncertain. The V gene lost 2 bases and the J gene lost 1 base, with 8 bases spanning the gap. The CDR3 is 14 amino acids. The germline V gene encodes CDR1 MNHEY and CDR2 SVGAGI. The CDR3 bases are TGTGCCAGCAGTTACGGTCATTTCCAAGAGACCCAGTACTTC. Translating gives CASSYGHFQETQYF.

The V gene is TRBV6-5, the J gene TRBJ1-1; D gene ambiguous. The V gene lost 8 bases and the J gene lost 0 bases, with 13 bases spanning the gap. The CDR3 loop spans 14 amino acids. Looked up from germline, CDR1 is MNHEY and CDR2 is SVGAGI. The CDR3 DNA reads as TGTGCCAGCGGGCGGGGAACCATGAACACTGAAGCTTTCTTT. This encodes CASGRGTMNTEAFF.

The chain uses TRBV5-1 and TRBJ2-7; D perhaps matches TRBD2 (5 bases). This CDR3 has 14 amino acids. Trimming stripped 0 bases from V and 4 bases from J, with 11 bases between. Germline CDR1 is SGHRS and CDR2 is YFSETQ. The CDR3 nucleotides read TGCGCCAGCAGCTTGGCCGCGGGTCCTTACGAGCAGTACTTC. As protein: CASSLAAGPYEQYF.

The table lists this clonotype with a few counts. The chain couples TRBV4-1 to TRBJ2-4, with D maybe TRBD2 (5 bases). Germline CDR1 MGHRA, CDR2 YSYEKL. The CDR3 sequence is 18 residues long. Trimming removed 1 base from V and 1 base from J, with 17 bases in between. The CDR3 reads CASSQGQQSGQAKNIQYF. The CDR3 DNA reads as TGCGCCAGCAGCCAAGGACAACAGAGCGGTCAGGCCAAAAACATTCAGTACTTC.

This clonotype was detected only once. Germline is not matched at one junction end, which may reflect a read error. The V gene is TRBV12-5, the J gene TRBJ2-5, with a tentative D call TRBD2 (6 bases). There are 22 residues in the CDR3. In germline, CDR1 is LGHNT, CDR2 FRNRAP. CDR3 DNA: TGTGCTAGTGGGTTGGACAAGGGGAAGGTCGAGGCCGGGAGAACCAATCAAGAGACCCAGTACTTC. It codes for CASGLDKGKVEAGRTNQETQYF.

V and J are TRBV7-2 and TRBJ2-4; D is perhaps TRBD1 (6 bases). Trimming stripped 1 base from V and 0 bases from J, with 10 bases between. Germline loops: CDR1 SGHTA, CDR2 FQGNSA. This CDR3 has 16 residues. CDR3 loop: CASSLGGHPAKNIQYF. The CDR3, as DNA: TGTGCCAGCAGCTTAGGGGGGCACCCAGCCAAAAACATTCAGTACTTC.

This chain uses TRBV9 with TRBJ2-7, with 7 bases that match TRBD1. Germline loops: CDR1 SGDLS, CDR2 YYNGEE. CDR3 length equals 14 residues. V trimming: 4 bases; J trimming: 7 bases; junction bases outside the gene matches: 11. In DNA, the CDR3 is TGTGCCAGCAGCCAAGGGGGCAGGCCGAGGGAGCAGTACTTC. It translates to CASSQGGRPREQYF.

This clonotype has only a few counts. V usage is TRBV20-1 and J usage is TRBJ2-5, with D hard to call. V shed 1 base and J shed 4 bases, with 10 bases lying between them. Germline loops: CDR1 DFQATT, CDR2 SNEGSKA (reference sequence). There are 13 residues in the CDR3. This CDR3 is CSARGGMRETQYF. The CDR3 nucleotides are TGCAGTGCTAGAGGGGGAATGAGAGAGACCCAGTACTTC.

This clonotype was detected only once. The chain has TRBV7-3 and TRBJ1-1; 7 nucleotides agree with TRBD1. CDR1 and CDR2 from the germline V gene are SGHTA and FQGTGA. The CDR3 consists of 12 residues. The junction had 4 bases not matched to a gene; V was cut back by 5 bases and J by 7 bases. The CDR3 sequence is CASSRDSDEAFF. In DNA form, the CDR3 reads TGTGCCAGCAGCCGGGACAGCGATGAAGCTTTCTTT. The full variable domain, rest sourced from reference TRBV7-3 and TRBJ1-1, is GAGVSQTPSNKVTEKGKYVELRCDPISGHTALYWYRQSLGQGPEFLIYFQGTGAADDSGLPNDRFFAVRPEGSVSTLKIQRTERGDSAVYLCASSRDSDEAFFGQGTRLTVV.

This chain connects TRBV19 to TRBJ2-1, with 14 bases that match TRBD2. This CDR3 has 20 amino acids. V shed 6 bases, J shed 1 base, and the junction held 14 bases outside the gene matches. Germline CDR1 and CDR2: LNHDA and SQIVND (reference sequence). CDR3 sequence reads: CASRGPAGLAGELSYNEQFF. In DNA, the CDR3 is TGTGCCAGTAGGGGCCCCGCGGGACTAGCGGGGGAGCTTTCCTACAATGAGCAGTTCTTC.

The sample holds a few counts of this clonotype. The chain combines TRBV10-3 with TRBJ1-1; 8 positions match TRBD1. Germline loops: CDR1 ENHRY, CDR2 SYGVKD. V shed 6 bases, J shed 4 bases, and the junction held 7 bases outside the gene matches. The CDR3 is made up of 14 amino acids. The CDR3 nucleotides read TGTGCCATCAGGCCGGGACAGGTAGCCACTGAAGCTTTCTTT. As protein: CAIRPGQVATEAFF.

The genes are TRBV27 and TRBJ2-3; TRBD2 matches at 8 bases. J was trimmed by 5 bases and V by 8 bases; bases with no gene match: 12. CDR3 length equals 15 residues. Germline V gene sequence: CDR1 MNHEY, CDR2 SMNVEV (reference sequence). The CDR3 DNA reads as TGTGCCAGCGCCAGAACGGGACTAGGACGAGATACGCAGTATTTT. Its translation: CASARTGLGRDTQYF.

The chain combines TRBV5-1 with TRBJ1-1; 9 bases map to TRBD1. CDR3 length: 16 amino acids. CDR1 and CDR2 from the germline V gene are SGHRS and YFSETQ. V lost 2 bases, J lost 3 bases, and 8 bases stayed unmatched. DNA for the CDR3: TGCGCCAGCAGCTTCGGGACAGGGTATGGTGACACTGAAGCTTTCTTT. Translation gives CASSFGTGYGDTEAFF. Complete variable domain (other parts from reference TRBV5-1 and TRBJ1-1): KAGVTQTPRYLIKTRGQQVTLSCSPISGHRSVSWYQQTPGQGLQFLFEYFSETQRNKGNFPGRFSGRQFSNSRSEMNVSTLELGDSALYLCASSFGTGYGDTEAFFGQGTRLTVV.

This clonotype was observed a handful of times. The V gene is TRBV4-3, the J gene TRBJ2-1, with D perhaps being TRBD1 or TRBD2 (6 bases each). The germline V gene has CDR1 LGHNA and CDR2 YSLEER. Trimming cost V 0 bases and J 4 bases, with 13 bases left between them. The length of the CDR3 is 16 residues. DNA for the CDR3: TGCGCCAGCAGCCAAGAAGAGGGGGGACGATACAATGAGCAGTTCTTC. Translated, it gives CASSQEEGGRYNEQFF.

The chain links TRBV7-9 to TRBJ2-1, with 11 bases matching TRBD2. V lost 4 bases and J lost 9; bases outside the gene matches: 11. In germline, CDR1 is SEHNR, CDR2 FQNEAQ (reference sequence). There are 16 residues in the CDR3. CDR3 sequence: CASSSRGLAGPLEQFF. CDR3 coding DNA: TGTGCCAGCAGCTCCCGAGGACTAGCGGGTCCCCTTGAGCAGTTCTTC. Filled out from reference TRBV7-9 and TRBJ2-1, the complete variable domain reads DTGVSQNPRHKITKRGQNVTFRCDPISEHNRLYWYRQTLGQGPEFLTYFQNEAQLEKSRLLSDRFSAERPKGSFSTLEIQRTEQGDSAMYLCASSSRGLAGPLEQFFGPGTRLTVL.

The rearrangement uses TRBV20-1 and TRBJ2-3, with D unresolved. CDR3 length equals 15 residues. The germline V and J ends were trimmed by 2 bases and 2 bases, with 14 bases remaining between them. CDR1 and CDR2 from the germline V gene are DFQATT and SNEGSKA (reference sequence). The DNA of the CDR3 is TGCAGTGCTAGATCCCTGCAGAGGCACACAGATACGCAGTATTTT. Translating it yields CSARSLQRHTDTQYF.